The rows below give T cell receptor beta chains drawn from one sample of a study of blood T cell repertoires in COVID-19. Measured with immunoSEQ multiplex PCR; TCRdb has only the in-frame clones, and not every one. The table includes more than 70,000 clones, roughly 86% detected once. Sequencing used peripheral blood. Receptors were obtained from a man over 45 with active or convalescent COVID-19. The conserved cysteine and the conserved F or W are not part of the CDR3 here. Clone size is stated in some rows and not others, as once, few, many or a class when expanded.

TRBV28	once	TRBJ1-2	ASSFSGDYGYT
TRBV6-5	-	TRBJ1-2	ASRTDRDYYGYT
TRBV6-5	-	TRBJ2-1	ASSLWRVVEQF
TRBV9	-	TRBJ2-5	ASSVVTGTQETQY
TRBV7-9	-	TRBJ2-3	ASSLGTGSGTDTQY
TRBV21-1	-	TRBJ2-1	ASSNITGQQRTRSSYNEQF
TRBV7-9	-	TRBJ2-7	ASSLQGENYEQY
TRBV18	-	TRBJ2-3	ASSPRLRGGADTQY
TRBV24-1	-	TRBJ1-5	ATSGYGNQPQH
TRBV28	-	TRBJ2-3	ASSGGFIKADTQY
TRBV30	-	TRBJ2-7	AWSLGGGFAYEQY
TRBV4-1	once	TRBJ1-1	ASSQGDRANTEAF
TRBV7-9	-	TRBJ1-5	ASSLGDQPQH
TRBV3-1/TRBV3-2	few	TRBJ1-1	ASSPRGGLDTEAF
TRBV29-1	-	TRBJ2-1	SVEDREIGLRDEQF
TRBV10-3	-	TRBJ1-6	AIRTAYNSPLH
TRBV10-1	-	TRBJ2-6	ASRGGQGDSGANVLT
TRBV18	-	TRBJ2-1	ASSPGGGVNEQF
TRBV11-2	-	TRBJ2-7	ASSLVSYEQY
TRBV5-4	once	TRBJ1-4	ASSPTGSGNEKLF
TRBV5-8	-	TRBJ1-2	ASSARLSGYT
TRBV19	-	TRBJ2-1	ASTSGYNEQF
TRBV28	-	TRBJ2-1	ASSSTSGGARNEQF
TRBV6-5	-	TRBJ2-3	ASNRGLSDTQY
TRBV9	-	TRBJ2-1	ASSGISSSYNEQF
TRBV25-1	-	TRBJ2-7	ASSEIAGDDEQY
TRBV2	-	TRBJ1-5	ASRGGSGAQH
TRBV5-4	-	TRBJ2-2	ASSSVAENTGELF
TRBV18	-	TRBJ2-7	ASSPPSSGGLYEQY
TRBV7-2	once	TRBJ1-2	ASSLERGQGGYT
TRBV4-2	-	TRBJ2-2	ASSPTTSGGTGELF
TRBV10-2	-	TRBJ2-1	ASFPGLAGPSSYNEQF
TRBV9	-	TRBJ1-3	ASSVGRTDSGNTIY
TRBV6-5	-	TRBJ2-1	ASNRGTGTEQF
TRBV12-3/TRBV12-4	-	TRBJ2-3	ASMARTDTQY
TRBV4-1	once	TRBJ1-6	ASSQLPGTGNSPLH
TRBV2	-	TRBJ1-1	ASSGDRGDMEAF
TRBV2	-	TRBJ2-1	ASVSGGGYNEQF
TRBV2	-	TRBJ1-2	ASSETLDSSGYT
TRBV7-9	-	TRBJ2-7	ASSRPGQGAYEQY
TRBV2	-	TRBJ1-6	ASSMTGLDSPLH
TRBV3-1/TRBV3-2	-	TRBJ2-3	ASSPGTGEADTQY
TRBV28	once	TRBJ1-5	ASSLQTGTGFNQPQH
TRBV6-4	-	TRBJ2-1	ASSDLGGVEQF
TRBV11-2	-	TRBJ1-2	ASSLGGQSLYGYT